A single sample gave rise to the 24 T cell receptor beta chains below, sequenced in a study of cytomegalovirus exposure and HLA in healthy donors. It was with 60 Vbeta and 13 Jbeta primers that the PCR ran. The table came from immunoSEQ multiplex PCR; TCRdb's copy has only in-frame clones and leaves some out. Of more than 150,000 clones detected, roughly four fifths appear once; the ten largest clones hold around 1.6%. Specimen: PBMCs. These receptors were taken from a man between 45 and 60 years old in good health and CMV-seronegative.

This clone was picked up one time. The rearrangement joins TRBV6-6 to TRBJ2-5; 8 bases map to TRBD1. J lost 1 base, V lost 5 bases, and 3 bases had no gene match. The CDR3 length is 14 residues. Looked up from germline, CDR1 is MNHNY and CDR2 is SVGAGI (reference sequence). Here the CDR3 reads CASSTDRVQETQYF. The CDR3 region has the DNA TGTGCCAGCAGTACGGACAGGGTCCAAGAGACCCAGTACTTC.

CDR3: CASSLEGTAGGTDTQYF. The CDR3 DNA is TGTGCCAGCAGCTTGGAGGGAACGGCGGGAGGCACAGATACGCAGTATTTT. The genes are TRBV5-8 and TRBJ2-3; TRBD2 aligns across 7 bases. Trimming removed 0 bases from V and 1 base from J; junction bases left unmatched: 8. In germline, CDR1 is SGHTS, CDR2 YDEGEE. The CDR3 length is 17 residues.

The CDR3 loop is CASSLAGQGPHEQYF. In DNA, the CDR3 is TGCGCCAGCAGCTTGGCTGGGCAGGGGCCCCACGAGCAGTACTTC. The chain has TRBV5-1 and TRBJ2-7; the D gene is possibly TRBD1 (6 bases). The CDR3 consists of 15 residues. Between the trimmed V and J ends, which lost 0 bases and 5 bases, there was a span of 15 bases. Germline V CDR1 and CDR2: SGHRS, YFSETQ.

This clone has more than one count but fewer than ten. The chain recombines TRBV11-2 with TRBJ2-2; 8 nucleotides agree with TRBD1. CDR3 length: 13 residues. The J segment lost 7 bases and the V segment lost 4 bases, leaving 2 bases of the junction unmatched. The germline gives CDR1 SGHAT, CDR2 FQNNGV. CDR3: CASSWTGIGELFF. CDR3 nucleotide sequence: TGTGCCAGCAGCTGGACAGGGATCGGGGAGCTGTTTTTT.

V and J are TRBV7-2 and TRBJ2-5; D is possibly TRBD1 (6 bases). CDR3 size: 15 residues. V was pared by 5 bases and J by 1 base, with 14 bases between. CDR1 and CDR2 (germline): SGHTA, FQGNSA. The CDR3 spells CASSLLGQFQETQYF. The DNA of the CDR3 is TGTGCCAGCAGCCTACTCGGACAGTTCCAAGAGACCCAGTACTTC.

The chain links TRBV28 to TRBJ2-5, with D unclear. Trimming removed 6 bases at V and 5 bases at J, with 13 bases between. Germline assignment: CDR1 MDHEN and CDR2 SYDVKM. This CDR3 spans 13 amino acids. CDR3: CASRSGSWETQYF. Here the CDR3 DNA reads TGTGCCAGCAGGTCCGGGTCCTGGGAGACCCAGTACTTC.

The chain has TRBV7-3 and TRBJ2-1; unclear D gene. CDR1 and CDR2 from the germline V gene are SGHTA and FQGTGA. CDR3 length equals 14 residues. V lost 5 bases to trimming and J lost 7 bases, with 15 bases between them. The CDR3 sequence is CASSVASFRNEQFF. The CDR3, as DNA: TGTGCCAGCAGCGTCGCTAGTTTCCGGAATGAGCAGTTCTTC.

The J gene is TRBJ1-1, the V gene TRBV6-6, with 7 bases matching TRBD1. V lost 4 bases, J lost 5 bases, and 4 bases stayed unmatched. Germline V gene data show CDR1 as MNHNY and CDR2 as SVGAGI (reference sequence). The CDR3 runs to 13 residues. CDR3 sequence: CASSSTTGTEAFF. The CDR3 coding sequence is TGTGCCAGCAGTTCCACGACAGGGACTGAAGCTTTCTTT.

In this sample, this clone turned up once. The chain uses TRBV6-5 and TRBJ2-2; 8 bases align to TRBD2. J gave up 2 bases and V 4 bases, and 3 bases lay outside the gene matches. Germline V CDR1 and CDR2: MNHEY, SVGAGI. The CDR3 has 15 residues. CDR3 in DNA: TGTGCCAGCAGTTCCGGGAGGGCCAACACCGGGGAGCTGTTTTTT. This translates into CASSSGRANTGELFF.

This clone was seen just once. CDR3 in amino acids: CASSLGLAGDTQYF. In nucleotides, the CDR3 is TGTGCCAGCAGCCTCGGACTAGCGGGAGACACGCAGTATTTT. The rearrangement links TRBV13 to TRBJ2-3, with 13 bases lining up with TRBD2. Per the germline V gene, CDR1 is PRHDT and CDR2 is FYEKMQ (reference sequence). Trimming at V came to 5 bases and at J to 9 bases, leaving 5 bases not matched to a gene. This CDR3 is built from 14 residues.

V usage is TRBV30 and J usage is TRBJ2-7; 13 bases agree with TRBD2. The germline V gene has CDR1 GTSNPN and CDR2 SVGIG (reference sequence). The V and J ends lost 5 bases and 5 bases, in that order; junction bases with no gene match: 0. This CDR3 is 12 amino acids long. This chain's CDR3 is CAWGLAGDEQYF. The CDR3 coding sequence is TGTGCCTGGGGACTAGCGGGAGACGAGCAGTACTTC.

CDR3 sequence (DNA): TGTGCCAGCAGCTTAGGACAGGGGGAGACCCAGTACTTC. Protein sequence: CASSLGQGETQYF. This chain joins TRBV7-2 and TRBJ2-5, with TRBD1 matching 8 bases. The length of the CDR3 is 13 residues. V lost 1 base to trimming and J lost 5 bases; unmatched junction nucleotides: 0. Germline V gene sequence: CDR1 SGHTA, CDR2 FQGNSA. The whole variable domain, filled in from reference TRBV7-2 and TRBJ2-5, reads GAGVSQSPSNKVTEKGKDVELRCDPISGHTALYWYRQSLGQGLEFLIYFQGNSAPDKSGLPSDRFSAERTGGSVSTLTIQRTQQEDSAVYLCASSLGQGETQYFGPGTRLLVL.

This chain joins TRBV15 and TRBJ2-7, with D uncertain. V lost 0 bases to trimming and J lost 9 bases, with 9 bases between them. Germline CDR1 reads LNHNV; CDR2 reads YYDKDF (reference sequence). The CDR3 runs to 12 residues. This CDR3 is CATSRDFTGQYF. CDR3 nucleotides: TGTGCCACCAGCAGAGATTTTACGGGGCAGTACTTC.

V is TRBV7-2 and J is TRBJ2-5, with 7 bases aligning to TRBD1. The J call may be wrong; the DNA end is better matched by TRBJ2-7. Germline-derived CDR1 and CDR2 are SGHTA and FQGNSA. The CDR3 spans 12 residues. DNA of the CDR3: TGTGCCAGCAGTAGACAGGGTCGCGAGCAGTACTTC. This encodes CASSRQGREQYF.

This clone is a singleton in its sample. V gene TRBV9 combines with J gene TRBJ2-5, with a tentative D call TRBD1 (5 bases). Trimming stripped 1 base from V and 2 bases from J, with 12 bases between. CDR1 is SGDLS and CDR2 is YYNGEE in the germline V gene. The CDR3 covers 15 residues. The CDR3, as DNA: TGTGCCAGCAGCGTAACTGTCAGGGAACAAGAGACCCAGTACTTC. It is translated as CASSVTVREQETQYF.

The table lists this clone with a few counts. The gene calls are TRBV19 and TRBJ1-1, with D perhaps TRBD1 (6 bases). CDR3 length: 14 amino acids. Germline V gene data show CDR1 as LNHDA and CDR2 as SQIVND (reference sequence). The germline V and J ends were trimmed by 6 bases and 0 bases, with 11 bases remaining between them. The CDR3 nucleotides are TGTGCCAGTAGGCAACAGGGTTTGAACACTGAAGCTTTCTTT. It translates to CASRQQGLNTEAFF.

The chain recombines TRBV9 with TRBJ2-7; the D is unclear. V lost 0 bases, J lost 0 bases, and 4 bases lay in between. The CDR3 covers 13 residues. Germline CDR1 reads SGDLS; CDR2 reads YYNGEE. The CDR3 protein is CASSVGSSYEQYF. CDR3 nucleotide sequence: TGTGCCAGCAGCGTAGGTAGCTCCTACGAGCAGTACTTC. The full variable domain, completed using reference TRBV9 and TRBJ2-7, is DSGVTQTPKHLITATGQRVTLRCSPRSGDLSVYWYQQSLDQGLQFLIQYYNGEERAKGNILERFSAQQFPDLHSELNLSSLELGDSALYFCASSVGSSYEQYFGPGTRLTVT.

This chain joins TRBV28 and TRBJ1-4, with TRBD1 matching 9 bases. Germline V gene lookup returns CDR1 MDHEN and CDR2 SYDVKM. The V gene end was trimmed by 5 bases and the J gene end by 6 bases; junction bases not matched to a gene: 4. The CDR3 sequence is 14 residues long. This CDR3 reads CASSLGQGYEKLFF. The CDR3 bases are TGTGCCAGCAGTCTGGGACAGGGTTATGAAAAACTGTTTTTT.

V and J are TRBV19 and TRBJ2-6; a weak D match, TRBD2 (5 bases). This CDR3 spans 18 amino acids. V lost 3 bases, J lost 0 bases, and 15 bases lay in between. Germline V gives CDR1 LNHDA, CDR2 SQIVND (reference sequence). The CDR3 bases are TGTGCCAGTAGTATGAGCGGCCGGTCCCTCTCTGGGGCCAACGTCCTGACTTTC. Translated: CASSMSGRSLSGANVLTF.

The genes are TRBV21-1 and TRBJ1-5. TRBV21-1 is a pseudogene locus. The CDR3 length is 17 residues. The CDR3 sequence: CASSKALSPAGNQPQHF. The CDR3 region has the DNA TGTGCCAGCAGCAAAGCGCTTTCCCCGGCGGGCAATCAGCCCCAGCATTTT.

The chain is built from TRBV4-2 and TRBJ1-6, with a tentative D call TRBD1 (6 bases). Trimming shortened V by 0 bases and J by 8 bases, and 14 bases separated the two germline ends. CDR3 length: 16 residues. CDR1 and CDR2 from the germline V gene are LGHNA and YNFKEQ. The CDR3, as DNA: TGTGCCAGCAGCCAAGAAGGCGGCAGGGGTTATTCACCCCTCCACTTT. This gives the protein CASSQEGGRGYSPLHF.

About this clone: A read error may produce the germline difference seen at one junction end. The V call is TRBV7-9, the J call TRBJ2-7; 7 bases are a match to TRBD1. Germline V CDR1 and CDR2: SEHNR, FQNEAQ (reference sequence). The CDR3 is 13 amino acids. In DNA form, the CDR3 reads TGTTCCAGCAGCGCTCGACAGGGCAACGAGCAGTACTTC. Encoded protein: CSSSARQGNEQYF. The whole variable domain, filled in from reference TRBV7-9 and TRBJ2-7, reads DTGVSQNPRHKITKRGQNVTFRCDPISEHNRLYWYRQTLGQGPEFLTYFQNEAQLEKSRLLSDRFSAERPKGSFSTLEIQRTEQGDSAMYLCSSSARQGNEQYFGPGTRLTVT.

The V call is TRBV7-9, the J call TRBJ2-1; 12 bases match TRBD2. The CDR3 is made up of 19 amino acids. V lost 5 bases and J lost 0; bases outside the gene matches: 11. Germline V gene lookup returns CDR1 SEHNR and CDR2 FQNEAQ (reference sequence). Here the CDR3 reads CASSPSGGDQSRSYNEQFF. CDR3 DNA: TGTGCCAGCAGCCCTAGCGGGGGGGACCAATCTCGCTCCTACAATGAGCAGTTCTTC.

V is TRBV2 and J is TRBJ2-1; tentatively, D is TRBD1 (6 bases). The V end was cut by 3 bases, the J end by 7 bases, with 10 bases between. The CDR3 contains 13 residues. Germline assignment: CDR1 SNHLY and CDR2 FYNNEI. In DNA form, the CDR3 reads TGTGCCAGCAGTGATGGCAGGGGAAATGAGCAGTTCTTC. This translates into CASSDGRGNEQFF.